A selection of T cell receptor beta chains follows, all from one sample in a study of T-cell reconstitution after alpha-beta-depleted transplantation in children. TCRdb recomputed calls from the PCR reads with MiXCR, one row per CDR3 protein. The table lists over 150,000 distinct CDR3 sequences, 6.6% of them singletons. The starting material was PBMCs, obtained before TCRalphabeta/CD19-depleted stem cell transplant. Receptor source: a boy aged 2 to 10 with acute lymphoblastic leukemia, due to receive a stem cell transplant. Each CDR3 is given with its conserved first and last residue. D genes are given only for firm matches. Clone size is not always given. Where it is, it says once, few, many or a class for expanded clones.

J	V	size	D	DNA	CDR3
TRBJ1-2	TRBV12-3/TRBV12-4	-	-	TGTGCCAGTACGGCGGGGGTGGATGGCTACACCTTC	CASTAGVDGYTF
TRBJ2-3	TRBV10-3	many	TRBD2	TGTGCCATCAGGAAGCGGGAGACAACAGATACGCAGTATTTT	CAIRKRETTDTQYF
TRBJ2-1	TRBV15	many	TRBD2	TGTGCCACCAGCGGGATTCGGGGGGGCGGCTTAAATGAGCAGTTCTTC	CATSGIRGGGLNEQFF
TRBJ1-2	TRBV7-9	-	-	TGTGCCAGCAGCTTAGGGAGGGCAGGGGTTTTGGACTATGGCTACACCTTC	CASSLGRAGVLDYGYTF
TRBJ2-7	TRBV10-3	many	-	TGTGCCATTCAGGGAGAGAACGAGCAGTACTTC	CAIQGENEQYF
TRBJ1-5	TRBV20-1	many	TRBD1	TGCAGTGCTAGAGTCACCCATCCGGGACAGAGCAATCAGCCCCAGCATTTT	CSARVTHPGQSNQPQHF
TRBJ1-2	TRBV18	many	-	TGTGCCAGCTCACAGGGAGCCGTCTATGGCTACACCTTC	CASSQGAVYGYTF
TRBJ2-7	TRBV6-2/TRBV6-3	-	TRBD1	TGTGCCAGCAGTATGTTCGGGGACAGGGAGAAGGACGAGCAGTACTTC	CASSMFGDREKDEQYF
TRBJ1-6	TRBV7-2	many	-	TGTGCCAGCAGCTTTAGGGGCCGTAATTCACCCCTCCACTTT	CASSFRGRNSPLHF
TRBJ2-3	TRBV5-1	many	-	TGCGCCAGCAGCTTGCCCATGAGACCCCCCACAGATACGCAGTATTTT	CASSLPMRPPTDTQYF
TRBJ1-6	TRBV7-2	many	-	TGTGCCAGCAGCTTAGCCGGGACGGGTGTGGGAAATTCACCCCTCCACTTT	CASSLAGTGVGNSPLHF
TRBJ1-1	TRBV29-1	many	TRBD1	TGCAGCGTTGGGACAGGGGGCACTGAAGCTTTCTTT	CSVGTGGTEAFF
TRBJ2-5	TRBV10-3	few	TRBD1	TGTGCCATCAGTGAGTTACCGGGACAGGGGGAGACCCAGTACTTC	CAISELPGQGETQYF
TRBJ2-7	TRBV7-9	many	TRBD2	TGTGCCAGCAGCTTAGCCGGGACTAGTGACGAGCAGTACTTC	CASSLAGTSDEQYF
TRBJ2-2	TRBV6-1	many	TRBD1	TGTGCCAGCAAGGCAGGGACAGGGGAAACCGGGGAGCTGTTTTTT	CASKAGTGETGELFF
TRBJ2-5	TRBV13	many	TRBD2	TGTGCCAGCAGCCTAGAAGTAGCGGGAGCCCAAGAGACCCAGTACTTC	CASSLEVAGAQETQYF
TRBJ2-1	TRBV20-1	many	TRBD2	TGCAGTGCTAGAGAAGCTAGCGGGGGGGGTTCTCGATCCTACAATGAGCAGTTCTTC	CSAREASGGGSRSYNEQFF